These 25 T cell receptor beta chains share one sample of origin, sequenced in a study of early T cells in non-severe SARS-CoV-2 infection. MiXCR, run by TCRdb on the 5' RACE reads, gives a single entry per CDR3 protein. The sample has approximately 71,000 distinct CDR3 sequences, 12% seen once. The material sequenced was whole blood. All receptors come from an adult who was a healthcare worker with PCR-confirmed SARS-CoV-2 infection or an uninfected control (not recorded which).

This clonotype was seen at least ten times. This chain joins TRBV29-1 and TRBJ2-3; D may be TRBD2 (5 bases). The CDR3 totals 12 residues. Between the trimmed V and J ends, which lost 3 bases and 3 bases, there was a span of 7 bases. Germline V gene data show CDR1 as SQVTM and CDR2 as ANQGSEA. The CDR3 DNA sequence: TGCAGCGTTGAGCTAGCTACAGATACGCAGTATTTT. It specifies CSVELATDTQYF.

This clonotype has ten or more counts. The chain recombines TRBV30 with TRBJ2-6, with D unresolved. Trimming removed 2 bases from V and 4 bases from J, with 15 bases in between. Germline lookup yields CDR1 GTSNPN and CDR2 SVGIG (reference sequence). The CDR3 loop spans 16 amino acids. The CDR3 DNA follows: TGTGCCTGGAGTTCATTTGGGATGTCCGGGGCCAACGTCCTGACTTTC. The encoded protein is CAWSSFGMSGANVLTF. Combining the CDR3 with reference TRBV30 and TRBJ2-6 gives the whole variable domain SQTIHQWPATLVQPVGSPLSLECTVEGTSNPNLYWYRQAAGRGLQLLFYSVGIGQISSEVPQNLSASRPQDRQFILSSKKLLLSDSGFYLCAWSSFGMSGANVLTFGAGSRLTVL.

This chain uses TRBV4-1 with TRBJ2-7; 12 bases match TRBD2. V was pared by 1 base and J by 3 bases, with 1 base of the junction left unmatched. Per the germline V gene, CDR1 is MGHRA and CDR2 is YSYEKL. This CDR3 is 15 amino acids long. The CDR3 nucleotides read TGCGCCAGCAGCCAAGGACTAGCGGGGGTCTACGAGCAGTACTTC. Protein: CASSQGLAGVYEQYF.

Only a few counts were recorded for this clonotype. This chain connects TRBV25-1 to TRBJ2-5, with a weak D call TRBD2 (6 bases). Germline V gives CDR1 MGHDK, CDR2 SYGVNS. Trimming cost V 4 bases and J 5 bases, with 8 bases left between them. The length of the CDR3 is 12 residues. The CDR3 nucleotides are TGTGCCAGCAGTGCGGGAGTTGAGACCCAGTACTTC. Residues: CASSAGVETQYF.

This sequence joins TRBV20-1 and TRBJ1-1; TRBD1 matches at 11 bases. J lost 0 bases, V lost 5 bases, and 2 bases had no gene match. The germline V gene has CDR1 DFQATT and CDR2 SNEGSKA (reference sequence). CDR3 length: 14 residues. CDR3 DNA: TGCAGTGCTCGGACAGGGGGCATGAACACTGAAGCTTTCTTT. Translation: CSARTGGMNTEAFF.

This clonotype turned up a few times. The chain carries TRBV20-1 and TRBJ1-3, with D perhaps TRBD1 (5 bases). Germline CDR1 DFQATT, CDR2 SNEGSKA (reference sequence). Trimming removed 4 bases at V and 0 bases at J, with 10 bases between. The CDR3 covers 14 residues. CDR3 nucleotide sequence: TGCAGTGCTATCAACAGGTTCTCTGGAAACACCATATATTTT. It yields the protein CSAINRFSGNTIYF.

Many counts were recorded for this clonotype. The chain links TRBV2 to TRBJ2-7; 8 bases are shared with TRBD1. The V gene's germline CDR1 is SNHLY and CDR2 FYNNEI. This CDR3 has 14 amino acids. The junction had 6 bases not matched to a gene; V was cut back by 3 bases and J by 5 bases. CDR3 bases: TGTGCCAGCAGTGATTGGCAGGGGGCCCACGAGCAGTACTTC. Its translation is CASSDWQGAHEQYF. Full variable domain (missing parts from reference TRBV2 and TRBJ2-7): EPEVTQTPSHQVTQMGQEVILRCVPISNHLYFYWYRQILGQKVEFLVSFYNNEISEKSEIFDDQFSVERPDGSNFTLKIRSTKLEDSAMYFCASSDWQGAHEQYFGPGTRLTVT.

V gene TRBV19 combines with J gene TRBJ2-2; D unclear. The V gene's germline CDR1 is LNHDA and CDR2 SQIVND (reference sequence). The germline V and J ends were trimmed by 1 base and 5 bases, with 11 bases remaining between them. The CDR3 length is 15 residues. DNA for the CDR3: TGTGCCAGTAGTATAGGAGAATGGGAAACCGGGGAGCTGTTTTTT. It translates to CASSIGEWETGELFF.

At least ten counts were recorded for this clonotype. The gene calls are TRBV29-1 and TRBJ2-7; a weak D match, TRBD2 (6 bases). Germline CDR1 is SQVTM and CDR2 is ANQGSEA. The CDR3 is made up of 13 amino acids. V was clipped by 4 bases and J by 5 bases, with 15 bases between them. CDR3 protein: CSVVGSGKNEQYF. The CDR3 bases are TGCAGCGTTGTCGGGAGTGGAAAAAACGAGCAGTACTTC.

The genes are TRBV7-3 and TRBJ2-3, with TRBD1 as a possible D gene (5 bases). Germline lookup yields CDR1 SGHTA and CDR2 FQGTGA. Trimming took 0 bases from V and 5 from J, leaving 18 bases between them. This CDR3 has 17 amino acids. This CDR3 is CASSLTAAGPPRDTQYF. The DNA for the CDR3 is TGTGCCAGCAGCTTAACGGCGGCAGGGCCACCGCGAGATACGCAGTATTTT.

This clonotype occurred a few times. The chain employs TRBV6-1 and TRBJ2-2; D is undetermined. Germline-derived CDR1 and CDR2 are MNHNS and SASEGT. Trimming shortened V by 6 bases and J by 4 bases, and 12 bases separated the two germline ends. The CDR3 has 14 residues. The CDR3 loop is CASRAQVVTGELFF. CDR3 nucleotide sequence: TGTGCCAGCAGAGCTCAGGTGGTCACCGGGGAGCTGTTTTTT.

This clonotype was seen many times. J is TRBJ1-1 and V is TRBV5-1, with 7 positions matching TRBD1. The CDR3 loop spans 15 amino acids. The V gene end was trimmed by 3 bases and the J gene end by 4 bases; junction bases not matched to a gene: 9. Germline CDR1 is SGHRS and CDR2 is YFSETQ. The CDR3 reads CASSSRQGGSTEAFF. CDR3 nucleotide sequence: TGCGCCAGCAGCTCGCGACAGGGTGGATCCACTGAAGCTTTCTTT.

V usage is TRBV6-2 or TRBV6-3 and J usage is TRBJ2-7; 8 positions match TRBD2. The CDR3 extends over 14 amino acids. The V gene's germline CDR1 is MNHEY and CDR2 SVGEGT. After removal of 6 bases from V and 5 bases from J, the junction contained 9 bases not matched to a gene. The CDR3 nucleotides are TGTGCCAGCAGGCGAGCGGGAGTTTGGGACGAGCAGTACTTC. This codes for CASRRAGVWDEQYF.

The chain is built from TRBV2 and TRBJ1-5, with D tentatively TRBD1 (6 bases). The CDR3 runs 14 residues. The V and J ends lost 8 bases and 11 bases respectively, with 22 bases between them. Germline V CDR1 and CDR2: SNHLY, FYNNEI. CDR3 protein: CASGGGPQNAAQHF. DNA for the CDR3: TGTGCCAGCGGGGGGGGGCCCCAAAACGCAGCCCAGCATTTT.

The chain employs TRBV7-8 and TRBJ2-3, with 10 bases fitting TRBD2. CDR3 size: 15 residues. Germline CDR1 SGHVS, CDR2 FQNEAQ. The V and J ends lost 4 bases and 9 bases, in that order; junction bases with no gene match: 10. As DNA, the CDR3 is TGTGCCAGCAGCTCGGGACTAGCGAACCCCTTGACGCAGTATTTT. Translating it yields CASSSGLANPLTQYF.

The CDR3 DNA is TGTGCCAGCATCCTAGGACAGGTGAACACTGAAGCTTTCTTT. This encodes CASILGQVNTEAFF. This chain links TRBV12-3 or TRBV12-4 with TRBJ1-1, with 7 bases aligning to TRBD1. The CDR3 is made up of 14 amino acids. V was clipped by 7 bases and J by 0 bases; unmatched bases: 5.

This clonotype was detected many times. The chain uses TRBV27 and TRBJ1-5, with 8 bases that match TRBD1. J lost 9 bases, V lost 5 bases, and 15 bases had no gene match. CDR1 is MNHEY, CDR2 SMNVEV, per germline (reference sequence). The CDR3 runs to 16 residues. The CDR3 DNA follows: TGTGCCAGCAGTGAGCGGGACAGGAGCCCTAACTGGCCCCAGCATTTT. As protein: CASSERDRSPNWPQHF.

This clonotype has only a few counts. The rearrangement uses TRBV4-1 and TRBJ1-5; no firm D call. Germline-derived CDR1 and CDR2 are MGHRA and YSYEKL. V was cut by 1 base and J by 1 base, with 5 bases left in between. This CDR3 contains 14 residues. The CDR3 nucleotides read TGCGCCAGCAGCCAAGTGAACAGCAATCAGCCCCAGCATTTT. Its protein product is CASSQVNSNQPQHF.

This rearrangement joins TRBV12-3 or TRBV12-4 to TRBJ2-2; a possible D gene is TRBD2 (6 bases). V lost 7 bases, J lost 5 bases, and 17 bases lay in between. The CDR3 totals 15 residues. The CDR3 DNA sequence: TGTGCCAGCAACACCGGGACGGGGAGGACCGGGGAGCTGTTTTTT. As protein: CASNTGTGRTGELFF.

At least ten counts were recorded for this clonotype. The rearrangement links TRBV5-4 to TRBJ2-7; D is uncertain. V was shortened by 0 bases and J by 1 base, with 11 bases between the two germline ends. The CDR3 extends over 15 amino acids. CDR1 and CDR2 from the germline V gene are SGHNT and YYREEE (reference sequence). The CDR3 here is CASSLDVQASYEQYF. The CDR3 nucleotides are TGTGCCAGCAGCTTGGACGTCCAAGCTTCCTACGAGCAGTACTTC.

This clonotype was counted at least ten times. V is TRBV29-1 and J is TRBJ1-1, with D perhaps TRBD1 (6 bases). This CDR3 spans 11 amino acids. CDR1 and CDR2 (germline): SQVTM, ANQGSEA. V was clipped by 8 bases and J by 8 bases, with 15 bases between them. The CDR3 reads CSSGGGREAFF. The CDR3 DNA is TGCAGCTCTGGAGGGGGACGGGAAGCTTTCTTT.

Only a few counts were recorded for this clonotype. The chain links TRBV24-1 to TRBJ2-7; D is unresolved. Looked up from germline, CDR1 is KGHDR and CDR2 is SFDVKD. V gave up 0 bases and J gave up 1 base, with 6 bases separating them. The CDR3 runs 14 residues. CDR3 sequence reads: CATSDLKVSYEQYF. CDR3 DNA sequence: TGTGCCACCAGTGATTTGAAGGTTTCCTACGAGCAGTACTTC.

This clonotype was detected ten times or more. This chain joins TRBV6-6 and TRBJ2-6; TRBD1 aligns across 10 bases. Germline V CDR1 and CDR2: MNHNY, SVGAGI (reference sequence). The CDR3 spans 17 residues. Trimming removed 6 bases from V and 4 bases from J; junction bases left unmatched: 9. The CDR3, as DNA: TGTGCCAGCAGAAGACAGGGGGCGGGCTCCGGGGCCAACGTCCTGACTTTC. This translates into CASRRQGAGSGANVLTF.

This clonotype has at least ten counts. V is TRBV4-1 and J is TRBJ2-5; no definite D call. The CDR3 is 17 amino acids. Looked up from germline, CDR1 is MGHRA and CDR2 is YSYEKL. V dropped 0 bases and J dropped 1 base, with 15 bases sitting between them. In nucleotides, the CDR3 is TGCGCCAGCAGCCAAGATCCTGCCACTGAGATCCAAGAGACCCAGTACTTC. Protein product: CASSQDPATEIQETQYF.

Remarks on this clonotype: One junction end disagrees with the germline gene, perhaps due to a read error. In DNA, the CDR3 is TGTGCCAGCAGTCAACAGGGGCTTAGCACCGGGGAGCAGTTTTTT. Translated: CASSQQGLSTGEQFF. The rearrangement joins TRBV7-3 to TRBJ2-2; the match to TRBD1 covers 7 bases. This CDR3 contains 15 residues. In germline, CDR1 is SGHTA, CDR2 FQGTGA.